The 17 T cell receptor beta chains listed next were all sequenced from one sample in a study of T-cell memory formation after mild COVID-19 (dated by TCRdb to about 2021). Library construction relied on 5' RACE. Sequencing instrument: Illumina NovaSeq 6000. TCRdb trimmed the raw reads at Q25, called clones with MiXCR and kept productive beta chains. Entries are consolidated by CDR3 protein sequence, retaining the most common genes and DNA. This sample is represented by a few hundred thousand distinct CDR3 sequences; about 11% of them were singletons. The ten largest make up approximately 2.8% of the sample. Sequenced sample: PBMCs or a T cell subset sorted from them (not recorded which). Every receptor here comes from a man aged 18 to 30 who had mild COVID-19 (a few samples of this study predate the infection). The sample titles of this study are shuffled in the database, so cell type and time point are left out; the donor was told from shared clones.

The rearrangement uses TRBV6-4 and TRBJ2-3; tentatively, D is TRBD2 (7 bases). With 6 bases removed from V and 5 bases from J, the gap between germline ends came to 24 bases. Germline CDR1 is MRHNA and CDR2 is SNTAGT. The CDR3 has 17 amino acids. Written as DNA, the CDR3 is TGTGCCAGCAGGGGGACACCCCGGGCGGGGGTTCAAGATACGCAGTATTTT. This translates into CASRGTPRAGVQDTQYF.

This clonotype was seen a few times. This chain connects TRBV7-2 to TRBJ2-4; no clear D. In germline, CDR1 is SGHTA, CDR2 FQGNSA. The CDR3 length is 12 residues. Trimming cost V 3 bases and J 8 bases, with 8 bases left between them. CDR3 in amino acids: CASSFYDDIQYF. CDR3 sequence (DNA): TGTGCCAGCAGCTTCTACGACGACATTCAGTACTTC. The complete variable domain, with remaining parts taken from reference TRBV7-2 and TRBJ2-4, reads GAGVSQSPSNKVTEKGKDVELRCDPISGHTALYWYRQSLGQGLEFLIYFQGNSAPDKSGLPSDRFSAERTGGSVSTLTIQRTQQEDSAVYLCASSFYDDIQYFGAGTRLSVL.

This clonotype was seen more than once but under ten times. This chain connects TRBV30 to TRBJ2-5; the D gene is possibly TRBD2 (5 bases). Germline CDR1 GTSNPN, CDR2 SVGIG (reference sequence). The CDR3 length is 12 residues. V lost 5 bases to trimming and J lost 5 bases, with 12 bases between them. The CDR3 loop reads CAWGVRRETQYF. The CDR3, as DNA: TGTGCCTGGGGGGTGAGGAGGGAGACCCAGTACTTC.

The chain links TRBV19 to TRBJ2-6; D uncertain. The CDR3 consists of 14 residues. V lost 5 bases to trimming and J lost 0 bases, with 5 bases between them. Looked up from germline, CDR1 is LNHDA and CDR2 is SQIVND (reference sequence). The CDR3 here is CASSGFSGANVLTF. DNA of the CDR3: TGTGCCAGTAGTGGCTTCTCTGGGGCCAACGTCCTGACTTTC.

This clonotype was detected only a few times. The chain combines TRBV18 with TRBJ2-1; D ambiguous. Germline CDR1 and CDR2: KGHSH and LQKENI. This CDR3 region has 14 residues. Deletions cut 2 bases from V and 9 bases from J, with 14 bases between. The CDR3 loop reads CASSPAHGSAEQFF. In DNA, the CDR3 is TGTGCCAGCTCACCAGCGCATGGGTCCGCTGAGCAGTTCTTC.

This clonotype was detected many times. This sequence joins TRBV5-1 and TRBJ2-2, with D unclear. The V end was cut by 4 bases, the J end by 8 bases, with 12 bases between. CDR1 and CDR2 from the germline V gene are SGHRS and YFSETQ. The CDR3 contains 13 residues. The CDR3 region is CASSPQGSGELFF. The CDR3 region has the DNA TGCGCCAGCAGCCCCCAAGGGTCGGGGGAGCTGTTTTTT.

This clonotype has just a few counts. This chain links TRBV7-3 with TRBJ2-1, with 8 bases matching TRBD1. CDR1 and CDR2 from the germline V gene are SGHTA and FQGTGA. CDR3 length: 16 amino acids. V lost 5 bases to trimming and J lost 6 bases; unmatched junction nucleotides: 12. This CDR3 is CASSQSGQERLNEQFF. Here the CDR3 DNA reads TGTGCCAGCAGCCAATCGGGACAGGAGAGGCTCAATGAGCAGTTCTTC. Using reference TRBV7-3 and TRBJ2-1 for the parts outside the CDR3, the full variable domain is GAGVSQTPSNKVTEKGKYVELRCDPISGHTALYWYRQSLGQGPEFLIYFQGTGAADDSGLPNDRFFAVRPEGSVSTLKIQRTERGDSAVYLCASSQSGQERLNEQFFGPGTRLTVL.

CDR3: CASLQWGRAFF. CDR3 DNA sequence: TGTGCCAGCCTCCAGTGGGGCAGAGCTTTCTTT. V gene TRBV14 combines with J gene TRBJ1-1; D possibly corresponds to TRBD1 (5 bases). Germline V gives CDR1 SGHDN, CDR2 FVKESK. The CDR3 has 11 amino acids. Trimming took 8 bases from V and 10 from J, leaving 14 bases between them.

This clonotype was seen only a few times. The rearrangement links TRBV7-2 to TRBJ2-5; TRBD2 is a possible D gene (6 bases). The germline CDR1 and CDR2 sequences are SGHTA and FQGNSA. The CDR3 is made up of 15 amino acids. The ends were cut back, 5 bases at V and 0 bases at J, with 13 bases in the middle. CDR3 sequence reads: CASSPLGGYQETQYF. Here the CDR3 DNA reads TGTGCCAGCAGCCCGTTAGGAGGGTACCAAGAGACCCAGTACTTC.

This clonotype was seen a few times. The rearrangement uses TRBV7-2 and TRBJ1-6; no clear D. V shed 5 bases and J shed 8 bases, with 16 bases lying between them. This CDR3 spans 15 amino acids. Per the germline V gene, CDR1 is SGHTA and CDR2 is FQGNSA. In nucleotides, the CDR3 is TGTGCCAGCAGCCCCCGTGGAGGGAGAGATTCACCCCTCCACTTT. Translated, it gives CASSPRGGRDSPLHF.

The rearrangement joins TRBV6-2 or TRBV6-3 to TRBJ1-1; D not resolved. V lost 7 bases to trimming and J lost 2 bases, with 8 bases between them. The germline CDR1 and CDR2 sequences are MNHEY and SVGEGT. CDR3 length: 12 amino acids. This CDR3 is CASTSANTEAFF. The CDR3 bases are TGTGCCAGCACCTCAGCAAACACTGAAGCTTTCTTT.

The table lists this clonotype with many counts. V usage is TRBV7-3 and J usage is TRBJ2-2, with 7 bases matching TRBD2. The CDR3 runs to 16 residues. V gave up 3 bases and J gave up 0 bases; unmatched junction bases: 4. CDR1 is SGHTA and CDR2 is FQGTGA in the germline V gene. CDR3 DNA: TGTGCCAGCAGCTTGTCTAGCGGAACGAACACCGGGGAGCTGTTTTTT. Its protein product is CASSLSSGTNTGELFF.

The V call is TRBV6-6, the J call TRBJ2-2; no clear D. V was shortened by 6 bases and J by 1 base, with 12 bases between the two germline ends. CDR1 and CDR2 from the germline V gene are MNHNY and SVGAGI (reference sequence). The CDR3 contains 15 residues. The CDR3 sequence: CASREGVGNTGELFF. The CDR3, as DNA: TGTGCCAGCAGGGAAGGAGTTGGGAACACCGGGGAGCTGTTTTTT.

This clonotype was recorded a few times. The rearrangement uses TRBV7-6 and TRBJ2-7, with 9 bases that match TRBD1. The CDR3 contains 15 residues. CDR1 and CDR2 (germline): SGHVS, FNYEAQ. J was trimmed by 6 bases and V by 2 bases; bases with no gene match: 8. Here the CDR3 DNA reads TGTGCCAGCAGCTTAAAGCATACAGGGGGCAGCGAGCAGTACTTC. Amino acids: CASSLKHTGGSEQYF.

This clonotype was seen only a few times. This chain links TRBV4-1 with TRBJ1-5; D is perhaps TRBD1 (6 bases). V lost 4 bases and J lost 5, with 15 bases in between. There are 15 residues in the CDR3. Germline loops: CDR1 MGHRA, CDR2 YSYEKL. The CDR3, as DNA: TGCGCCAGCAGCCGCACGGGACACCACGATCAGCCCCAGCATTTT. This gives the protein CASSRTGHHDQPQHF.

J is TRBJ2-3 and V is TRBV10-1; D is unclear. This CDR3 spans 18 amino acids. Trimming took off 0 bases at V and 5 bases at J, with 21 bases between the two ends. Germline CDR1 reads WNHNN; CDR2 reads SYGVQD (reference sequence). The CDR3 DNA sequence: TGCGCCAGCAGTGAGTCAAAGGTCCTAAAGTCGGGCGAAGATACGCAGTATTTT. This gives the protein CASSESKVLKSGEDTQYF.

The chain links TRBV29-1 to TRBJ1-5; a weak D match, TRBD1 (5 bases). V shed 7 bases and J shed 4 bases, with 14 bases lying between them. The CDR3 consists of 13 residues. CDR1 is SQVTM, CDR2 ANQGSEA, per germline. The CDR3 nucleotides read TGCAGCGGCTCCCAGGGCTGGAATCAGCCCCAGCATTTT. This codes for CSGSQGWNQPQHF.